This T cell receptor beta chain was sequenced in a study of blood T cell repertoires in COVID-19. Study background: Acute-phase and convalescent COVID-19 samples originated in the United States, Italy and Spain. Sources were T cells, B-cell-depleted T cells, or PBMCs; the material itself was cDNA or gDNA.

How the authors handled the data: Counts of nucleated cells, estimated from reference gene primer amplification, were obtained. Sequencing used immunoSEQ multiplex PCR; TCRdb keeps in-frame clones, though not all of them. The V and J calls and clone size come from that table; D and trimming were worked out from the DNA. The sample includes 150,000 or so clones, 87% of them seen just once. V gave up 1 base and J gave up 3 bases, with 10 bases separating them. Per the germline V gene, CDR1 is SGHDT and CDR2 is YYEEEE. The CDR3 is 15 amino acids. The chain carries TRBV5-6 and TRBJ2-2; no reliable D call. The sequence came from a man older than 75 with acute or convalescent COVID-19. The sequencing input was peripheral blood. The CDR3 is CASSLRRLDTGELFF. The DNA of the CDR3 is TGTGCCAGCAGCTTGCGGCGGCTAGACACCGGGGAGCTGTTTTTT.